This TCR beta chain stems from a study of cytomegalovirus exposure and HLA in healthy donors. As for the study in general: Some 77 million unique TCRs from HLA-typed donors were held in an early release of data.

In the PCR, 60 Vbeta and 13 Jbeta primers were used. Sequencing used immunoSEQ multiplex PCR; TCRdb keeps in-frame clones, though not all of them. This sample has a few hundred thousand clones, with over 65% found just once. This clone was found once. The sequence derives from a woman younger than 45 in good health and CMV-seronegative. Sequencing was done on a sample of PBMCs.

The CDR3 sequence is CASGGGREGYTF. The DNA for the CDR3 is TGTGCTAGTGGGGGGGGGCGGGAGGGCTACACCTTC. The gene calls are TRBV12-5 and TRBJ1-2; perhaps TRBD1 as D (6 bases). The germline gives CDR1 LGHNT, CDR2 FRNRAP. The CDR3 consists of 12 residues. V lost 6 bases and J lost 8, with 13 bases in between.